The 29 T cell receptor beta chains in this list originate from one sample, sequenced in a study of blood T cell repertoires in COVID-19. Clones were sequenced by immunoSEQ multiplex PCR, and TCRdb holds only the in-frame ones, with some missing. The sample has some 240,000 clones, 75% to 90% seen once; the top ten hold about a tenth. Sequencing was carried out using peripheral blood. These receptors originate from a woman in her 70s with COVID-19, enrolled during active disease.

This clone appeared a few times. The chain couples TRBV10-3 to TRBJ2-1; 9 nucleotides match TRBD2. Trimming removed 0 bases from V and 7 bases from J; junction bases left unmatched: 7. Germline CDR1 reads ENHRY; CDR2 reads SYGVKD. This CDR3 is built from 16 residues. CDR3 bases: TGTGCCATCAGTGAGTCAGGCGGGAGGGTGGGGAATGAGCAGTTCTTC. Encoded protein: CAISESGGRVGNEQFF.

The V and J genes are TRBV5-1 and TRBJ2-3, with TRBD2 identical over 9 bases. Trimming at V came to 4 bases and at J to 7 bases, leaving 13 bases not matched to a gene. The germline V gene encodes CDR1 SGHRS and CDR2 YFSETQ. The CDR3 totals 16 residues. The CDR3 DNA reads TGCGCCAGCAGCGTTAATAGCGGGAGTCTTAGAAATACGCAGTATTTT. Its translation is CASSVNSGSLRNTQYF.

CDR3 DNA sequence: TGTGCCAGCAAGAGGGACAGGGATGGCTACACCTTC. This sequence encodes CASKRDRDGYTF. The rearrangement links TRBV2 to TRBJ1-2; TRBD1 agrees at 9 bases. From germline, CDR1 is SNHLY and CDR2 FYNNEI. The CDR3 spans 12 residues. Unmatched junction bases numbered 3, after V lost 7 bases and J lost 6 bases.

CDR3 bases: TGTGCCAGCAGCTTAGACCGGGTCTGGAATTCCGGGGAGCTGTTTTTT. Translated: CASSLDRVWNSGELFF. The V gene is TRBV7-3, the J gene TRBJ2-2; no firm D call. The CDR3 runs to 16 residues. Germline assignment: CDR1 SGHTA and CDR2 FQGTGA. The V gene lost 2 bases and the J gene lost 6 bases, with 16 bases spanning the gap.

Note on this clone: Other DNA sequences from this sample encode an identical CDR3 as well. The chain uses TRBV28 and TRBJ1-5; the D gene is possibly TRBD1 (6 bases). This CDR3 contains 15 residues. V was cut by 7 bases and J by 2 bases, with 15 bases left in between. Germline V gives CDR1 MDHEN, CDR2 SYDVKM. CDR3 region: CASTPRGAGNQPQHF. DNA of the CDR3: TGTGCCAGCACTCCACGGGGGGCTGGCAATCAGCCCCAGCATTTT. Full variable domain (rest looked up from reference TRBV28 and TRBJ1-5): DVKVTQSSRYLVKRTGEKVFLECVQDMDHENMFWYRQDPGLGLRLIYFSYDVKMKEKGDIPEGYSVSREKKERFSLILESASTNQTSMYLCASTPRGAGNQPQHFGDGTRLSIL.

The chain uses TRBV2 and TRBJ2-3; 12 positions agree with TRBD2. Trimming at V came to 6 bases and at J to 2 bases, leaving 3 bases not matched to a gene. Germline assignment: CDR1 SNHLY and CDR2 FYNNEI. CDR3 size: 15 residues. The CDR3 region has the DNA TGTGCCAGCAGCCGGACTAGCGGGGCCACAGATACGCAGTATTTT. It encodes CASSRTSGATDTQYF.

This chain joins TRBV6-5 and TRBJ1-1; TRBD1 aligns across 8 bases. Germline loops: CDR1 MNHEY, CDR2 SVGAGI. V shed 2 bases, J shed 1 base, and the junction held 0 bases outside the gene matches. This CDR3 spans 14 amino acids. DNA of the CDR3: TGTGCCAGCAGTTACGACAGGGGGAACACTGAAGCTTTCTTT. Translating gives CASSYDRGNTEAFF.

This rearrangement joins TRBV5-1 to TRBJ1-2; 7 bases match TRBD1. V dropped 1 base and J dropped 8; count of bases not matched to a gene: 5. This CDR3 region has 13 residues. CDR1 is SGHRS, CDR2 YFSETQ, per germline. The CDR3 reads CASSLQGDTGYTF. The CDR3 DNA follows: TGCGCCAGCAGCTTGCAGGGGGACACCGGCTACACCTTC.

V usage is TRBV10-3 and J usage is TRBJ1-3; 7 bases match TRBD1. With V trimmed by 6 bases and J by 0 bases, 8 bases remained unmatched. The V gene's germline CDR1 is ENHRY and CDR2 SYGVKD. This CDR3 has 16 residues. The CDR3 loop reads CAIRRDGQASGNTIYF. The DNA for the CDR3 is TGTGCCATCAGACGAGACGGACAGGCCTCTGGAAACACCATATATTTT.

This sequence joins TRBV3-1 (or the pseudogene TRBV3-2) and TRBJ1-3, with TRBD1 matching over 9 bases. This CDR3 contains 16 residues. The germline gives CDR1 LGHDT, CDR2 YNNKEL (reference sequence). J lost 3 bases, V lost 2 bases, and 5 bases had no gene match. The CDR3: CASSQRDRAIGNTIYF. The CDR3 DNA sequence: TGTGCCAGCAGCCAAAGGGACAGGGCCATTGGAAACACCATATATTTT.

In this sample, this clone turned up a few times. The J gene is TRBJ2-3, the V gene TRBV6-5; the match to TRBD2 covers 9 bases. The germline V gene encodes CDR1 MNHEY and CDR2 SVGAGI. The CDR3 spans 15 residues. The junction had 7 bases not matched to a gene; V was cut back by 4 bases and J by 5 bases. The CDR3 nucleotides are TGTGCCAGCAGTTTAGCGGGAGAGTTGGGAGATACGCAGTATTTT. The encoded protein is CASSLAGELGDTQYF.

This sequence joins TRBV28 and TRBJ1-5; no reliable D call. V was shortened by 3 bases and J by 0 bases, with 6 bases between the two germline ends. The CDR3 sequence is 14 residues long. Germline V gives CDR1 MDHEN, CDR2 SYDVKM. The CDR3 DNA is TGTGCCAGCAGTTTCGGGAGTAGCAATCAGCCCCAGCATTTT. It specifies CASSFGSSNQPQHF. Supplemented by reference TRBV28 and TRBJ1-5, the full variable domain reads DVKVTQSSRYLVKRTGEKVFLECVQDMDHENMFWYRQDPGLGLRLIYFSYDVKMKEKGDIPEGYSVSREKKERFSLILESASTNQTSMYLCASSFGSSNQPQHFGDGTRLSIL.

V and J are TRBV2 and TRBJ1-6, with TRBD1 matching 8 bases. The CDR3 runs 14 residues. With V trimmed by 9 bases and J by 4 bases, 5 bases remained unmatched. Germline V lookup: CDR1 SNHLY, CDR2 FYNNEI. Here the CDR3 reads CASSGDRYNSPLHF. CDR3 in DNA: TGTGCCAGTTCCGGGGACAGGTATAATTCACCCCTCCACTTT. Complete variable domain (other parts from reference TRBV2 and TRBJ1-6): EPEVTQTPSHQVTQMGQEVILRCVPISNHLYFYWYRQILGQKVEFLVSFYNNEISEKSEIFDDQFSVERPDGSNFTLKIRSTKLEDSAMYFCASSGDRYNSPLHFGNGTRLTVT.

DNA of the CDR3: TGTGCCAGCGGAGGGACAGGGGGCCACGAGCAGTACTTC. Its protein is CASGGTGGHEQYF. This chain links TRBV5-6 with TRBJ2-7; TRBD1 aligns across 12 bases. Germline V gives CDR1 SGHDT, CDR2 YYEEEE. V shed 7 bases, J shed 5 bases, and the junction held 4 bases outside the gene matches. The CDR3 covers 13 residues.

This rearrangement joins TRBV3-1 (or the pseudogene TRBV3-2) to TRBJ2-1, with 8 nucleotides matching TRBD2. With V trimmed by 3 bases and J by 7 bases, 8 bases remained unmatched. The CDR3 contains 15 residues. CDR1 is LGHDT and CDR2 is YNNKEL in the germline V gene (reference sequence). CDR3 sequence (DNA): TGTGCCAGCAGCCACACGGGAGGGTCGCGTAATGAGCAGTTCTTC. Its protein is CASSHTGGSRNEQFF.

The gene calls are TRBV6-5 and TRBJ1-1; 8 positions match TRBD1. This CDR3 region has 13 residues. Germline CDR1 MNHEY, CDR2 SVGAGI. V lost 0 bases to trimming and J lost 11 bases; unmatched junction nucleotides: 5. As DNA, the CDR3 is TGTGCCAGCAGTTACTCGGACAGGGTAATGGCTTTCTTT. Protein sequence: CASSYSDRVMAFF.

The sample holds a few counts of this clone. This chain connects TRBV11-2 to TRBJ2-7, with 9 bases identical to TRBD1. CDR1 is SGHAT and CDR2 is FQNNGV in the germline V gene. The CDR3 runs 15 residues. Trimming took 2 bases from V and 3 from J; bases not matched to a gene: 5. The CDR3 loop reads CASSLWGQGVYEQYF. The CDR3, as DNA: TGTGCCAGCAGCTTATGGGGACAGGGTGTCTACGAGCAGTACTTC.

CDR3 coding DNA: TGTGCCAGTAGTACCCGACAGGGCCAAAAGGTGAACACTGAAGCTTTCTTT. As protein: CASSTRQGQKVNTEAFF. The chain combines TRBV19 with TRBJ1-1, with 7 bases matching TRBD1. Germline values: CDR1 LNHDA, CDR2 SQIVND (reference sequence). The CDR3 sequence is 17 residues long. V was clipped by 4 bases and J by 0 bases; unmatched bases: 11.

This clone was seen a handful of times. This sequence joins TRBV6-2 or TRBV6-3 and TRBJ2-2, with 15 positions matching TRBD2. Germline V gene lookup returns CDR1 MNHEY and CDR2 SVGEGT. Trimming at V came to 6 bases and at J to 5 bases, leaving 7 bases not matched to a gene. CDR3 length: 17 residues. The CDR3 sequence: CASSRGLAGGGTGELFF. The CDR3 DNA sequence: TGTGCCAGCAGCCGTGGACTAGCGGGAGGGGGTACCGGGGAGCTGTTTTTT.

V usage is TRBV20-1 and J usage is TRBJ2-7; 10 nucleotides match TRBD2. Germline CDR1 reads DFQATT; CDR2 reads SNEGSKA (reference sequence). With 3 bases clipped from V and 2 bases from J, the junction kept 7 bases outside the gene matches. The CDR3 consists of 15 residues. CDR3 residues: CSASLGTSAAYEQYF. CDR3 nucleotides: TGCAGTGCTAGTCTCGGGACTAGCGCCGCCTACGAGCAGTACTTC.

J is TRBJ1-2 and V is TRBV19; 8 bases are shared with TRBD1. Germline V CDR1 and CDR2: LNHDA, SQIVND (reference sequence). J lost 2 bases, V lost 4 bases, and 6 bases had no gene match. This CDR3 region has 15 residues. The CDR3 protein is CASSSGQGGNYGYTF. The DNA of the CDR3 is TGTGCCAGTAGTAGCGGACAGGGAGGGAACTATGGCTACACCTTC.

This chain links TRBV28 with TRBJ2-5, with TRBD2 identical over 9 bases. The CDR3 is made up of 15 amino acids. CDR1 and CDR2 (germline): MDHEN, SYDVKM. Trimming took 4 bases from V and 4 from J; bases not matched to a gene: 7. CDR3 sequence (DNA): TGTGCCAGCAGTTCGCCGCGCGGGGGGGGAGAGACCCAGTACTTC. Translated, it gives CASSSPRGGGETQYF. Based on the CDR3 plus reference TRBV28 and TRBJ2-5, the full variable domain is DVKVTQSSRYLVKRTGEKVFLECVQDMDHENMFWYRQDPGLGLRLIYFSYDVKMKEKGDIPEGYSVSREKKERFSLILESASTNQTSMYLCASSSPRGGGETQYFGPGTRLLVL.

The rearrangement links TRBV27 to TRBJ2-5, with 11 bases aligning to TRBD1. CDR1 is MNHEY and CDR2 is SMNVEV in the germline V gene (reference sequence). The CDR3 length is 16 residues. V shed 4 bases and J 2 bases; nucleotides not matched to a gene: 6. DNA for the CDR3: TGTGCCAGCAGTTCCCAACGGGACAGGGGGCAAGAGACCCAGTACTTC. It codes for CASSSQRDRGQETQYF.

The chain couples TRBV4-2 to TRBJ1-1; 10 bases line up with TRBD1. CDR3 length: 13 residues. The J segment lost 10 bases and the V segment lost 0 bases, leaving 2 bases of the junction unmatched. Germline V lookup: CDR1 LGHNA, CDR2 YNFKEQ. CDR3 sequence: CASSQDGDRGAFF. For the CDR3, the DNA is TGTGCCAGCAGCCAAGATGGGGACAGGGGAGCTTTCTTT.

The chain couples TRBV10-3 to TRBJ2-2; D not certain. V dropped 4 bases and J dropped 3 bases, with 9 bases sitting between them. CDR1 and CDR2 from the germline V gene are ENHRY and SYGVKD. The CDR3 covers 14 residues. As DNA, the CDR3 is TGTGCCATCAGTGTTGAGTCGGACACCGGGGAGCTGTTTTTT. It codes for CAISVESDTGELFF.

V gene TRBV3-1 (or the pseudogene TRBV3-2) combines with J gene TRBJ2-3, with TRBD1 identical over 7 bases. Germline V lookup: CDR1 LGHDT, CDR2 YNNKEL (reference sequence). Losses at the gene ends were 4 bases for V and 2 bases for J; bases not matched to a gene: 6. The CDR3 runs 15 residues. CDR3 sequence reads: CASSPRDRDTDTQYF. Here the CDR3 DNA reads TGTGCCAGCAGCCCCCGGGACAGAGACACAGATACGCAGTATTTT.

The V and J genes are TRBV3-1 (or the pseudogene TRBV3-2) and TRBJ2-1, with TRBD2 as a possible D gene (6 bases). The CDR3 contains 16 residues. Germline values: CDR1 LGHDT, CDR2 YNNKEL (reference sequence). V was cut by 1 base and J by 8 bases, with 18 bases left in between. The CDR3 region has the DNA TGTGCCAGCAGCCAAGTAATGGGGCGGGGTATGGATGAGCAGTTCTTC. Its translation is CASSQVMGRGMDEQFF.

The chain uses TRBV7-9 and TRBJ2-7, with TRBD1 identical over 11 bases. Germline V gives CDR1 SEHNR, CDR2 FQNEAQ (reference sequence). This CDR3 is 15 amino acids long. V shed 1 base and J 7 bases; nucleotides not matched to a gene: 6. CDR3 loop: CASSLDGGQGGEQYF. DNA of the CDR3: TGTGCCAGCAGCTTAGACGGGGGACAGGGGGGTGAGCAGTACTTC.

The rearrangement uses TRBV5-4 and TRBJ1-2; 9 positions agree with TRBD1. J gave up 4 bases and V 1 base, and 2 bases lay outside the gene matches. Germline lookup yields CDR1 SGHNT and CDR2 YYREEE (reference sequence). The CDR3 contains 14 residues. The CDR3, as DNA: TGTGCCAGCAGCTTGATGGGACAGGGCTATGGCTACACCTTC. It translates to CASSLMGQGYGYTF.